A selection of T cell receptor beta chains follows, all from one sample in a study of T cell changes during pregnancy in multiple sclerosis. Produced via immunoSEQ multiplex PCR; TCRdb's table is partial and in-frame only. This sample has around 51,000 clones, with 93% found just once. The sample consisted of peripheral blood, taken in the second trimester of pregnancy. Receptor source: a female donor with multiple sclerosis, enrolled in a pregnancy study. Both conserved end residues are part of each CDR3. Each record gives: CDR3 length, J gene, V gene, D gene, CDR3 protein, CDR3 DNA. D genes are given only for firm matches.

15,TRBJ1-1,TRBV12-5,TRBD1,CASGLYKGTGFEAFF,TGTGCTAGTGGTTTGTACAAAGGGACAGGGTTTGAAGCTTTCTTT
13,TRBJ1-2,TRBV19,NA,CASSIWGDYGYTF,TGTGCCAGTAGTATTTGGGGGGACTATGGCTACACCTTC
16,TRBJ2-1,TRBV5-6,NA,CASSLGSGSSYNEQFF,TGTGCCAGCAGCTTGGGCAGCGGAAGCTCCTACAATGAGCAGTTCTTC
16,TRBJ2-7,TRBV6-5,TRBD1,CASSYSSRDRGDEQYF,TGTGCCAGCAGTTACTCGAGCAGGGACAGGGGGGACGAGCAGTACTTC
15,TRBJ2-7,TRBV6-4,NA,CASSDSAGALYEQYF,TGTGCCAGCAGTGACTCGGCGGGGGCACTCTACGAGCAGTACTTC
12,TRBJ1-1,TRBV19,NA,CASSPGYTEAFF,TGTGCCAGTAGCCCCGGGTACACTGAAGCTTTCTTT
15,TRBJ2-7,TRBV5-8,TRBD1,CASSIRQGVVDEQYF,TGTGCCAGCAGCATCAGACAGGGAGTCGTCGACGAGCAGTACTTC
18,TRBJ1-2,TRBV5-6,NA,CASSLGGQGLDFVYGYTF,TGTGCCAGCAGCTTGGGGGGGCAGGGCCTTGATTTCGTCTATGGCTACACCTTC
17,TRBJ1-1,TRBV10-3,NA,CAIRSRQADTFSSEAFF,TGTGCCATCAGGTCGCGGCAGGCGGACACTTTTTCCTCTGAAGCTTTCTTT
19,TRBJ2-6,TRBV5-1,TRBD2,CASSLAVVSGLSGANVLTF,TGCGCCAGCAGCTTGGCCGTCGTTAGCGGGCTTTCTGGGGCCAACGTCCTGACTTTC
13,TRBJ2-7,TRBV10-3,NA,CAITTAPKDEQYF,TGTGCCATAACGACAGCCCCCAAAGACGAGCAGTACTTC